What follows are 9 T cell receptor beta chains derived from one specimen sequenced in a study of blood T cell repertoires in COVID-19. Profiled with immunoSEQ multiplex PCR; TCRdb holds only in-frame clones, not every one. The sample carries tens of thousands of clones, 75% to 90% recorded once. Input material: peripheral blood. These receptors were obtained from a human donor in a cohort sampled during active COVID-19.

The J gene is TRBJ2-5, the V gene TRBV7-3; 12 nucleotides agree with TRBD2. The length of the CDR3 is 17 residues. Trimming cost V 1 base and J 4 bases; bases outside gene matches: 7. Germline V lookup: CDR1 SGHTA, CDR2 FQGTGA. CDR3 sequence reads: CASSLKGGLAGSETQYF. CDR3 in DNA: TGTGCCAGCAGCTTAAAAGGGGGACTAGCGGGTTCAGAGACCCAGTACTTC.

This chain links TRBV25-1 with TRBJ2-3; 7 positions match TRBD1. The germline CDR1 and CDR2 sequences are MGHDK and SYGVNS. CDR3 length: 14 amino acids. Trimming at V came to 8 bases and at J to 4 bases, leaving 9 bases not matched to a gene. CDR3 sequence: CASSPDRVPDTQYF. The CDR3 DNA is TGTGCCAGCTCCCCCGACAGGGTCCCAGATACGCAGTATTTT.

The chain couples TRBV5-4 to TRBJ2-3, with TRBD2 identical over 10 bases. Looked up from germline, CDR1 is SGHNT and CDR2 is YYREEE (reference sequence). The V segment lost 4 bases and the J segment 1 base; nucleotides outside the gene matches: 3. The CDR3 totals 15 residues. The CDR3 is CASSRGLAGTDTQYF. The DNA for the CDR3 is TGTGCCAGCAGCCGAGGACTAGCGGGCACAGATACGCAGTATTTT.

The chain has TRBV7-9 and TRBJ1-1; 9 bases match TRBD1. Trimming took 4 bases from V and 0 from J; bases not matched to a gene: 6. The CDR3 is made up of 16 amino acids. From germline, CDR1 is SEHNR and CDR2 FQNEAQ (reference sequence). Written as DNA, the CDR3 is TGTGCCAGCAGCTCAGGGACAGGGACTATGAACACTGAAGCTTTCTTT. Encoded protein: CASSSGTGTMNTEAFF.

V gene TRBV5-4 combines with J gene TRBJ1-1; maybe TRBD1 (5 bases). V lost 3 bases to trimming and J lost 0 bases, with 9 bases between them. The germline CDR1 and CDR2 sequences are SGHNT and YYREEE (reference sequence). This CDR3 has 14 amino acids. This CDR3 reads CASSSDILNTEAFF. The DNA for the CDR3 is TGTGCCAGCAGCTCGGACATACTGAACACTGAAGCTTTCTTT.

The chain uses TRBV7-9 and TRBJ2-3; D is possibly TRBD1 (5 bases). There are 19 residues in the CDR3. V was pared by 0 bases and J by 2 bases, with 21 bases between. The germline V gene has CDR1 SEHNR and CDR2 FQNEAQ (reference sequence). This CDR3 reads CASSLALLGHRNYTDTQYF. The CDR3 nucleotides are TGTGCCAGCAGCTTAGCCCTTCTAGGACACCGAAATTACACAGATACGCAGTATTTT.

This clone was seen only a few times. This chain uses TRBV6-5 with TRBJ2-7, with 8 bases lining up with TRBD1. CDR3 length equals 12 residues. J lost 4 bases, V lost 5 bases, and 1 base had no gene match. From germline, CDR1 is MNHEY and CDR2 SVGAGI. The CDR3 coding sequence is TGTGCCAGCAGTCGACAGGGGTACGAGCAGTACTTC. Amino acids: CASSRQGYEQYF.

A single count supports this clone. The chain combines TRBV5-1 with TRBJ2-5, with a tentative D call TRBD2 (6 bases). This CDR3 comprises 13 residues. The V end lost 4 bases, the J end lost 5 bases, and 12 bases lay between the germline ends. CDR1 is SGHRS, CDR2 YFSETQ, per germline. CDR3 DNA sequence: TGCGCCAGCAGCGCCGGGAGTTACGAGACCCAGTACTTC. It yields the protein CASSAGSYETQYF.

CDR3: CASSFLGSGTDTQYF. CDR3 nucleotides: TGCGCCAGCAGCTTTCTCGGGAGTGGCACAGATACGCAGTATTTT. This sequence joins TRBV5-1 and TRBJ2-3; maybe TRBD2 (6 bases). Looked up from germline, CDR1 is SGHRS and CDR2 is YFSETQ. The CDR3 sequence is 15 residues long. Trimming removed 2 bases from V and 1 base from J, with 11 bases in between.